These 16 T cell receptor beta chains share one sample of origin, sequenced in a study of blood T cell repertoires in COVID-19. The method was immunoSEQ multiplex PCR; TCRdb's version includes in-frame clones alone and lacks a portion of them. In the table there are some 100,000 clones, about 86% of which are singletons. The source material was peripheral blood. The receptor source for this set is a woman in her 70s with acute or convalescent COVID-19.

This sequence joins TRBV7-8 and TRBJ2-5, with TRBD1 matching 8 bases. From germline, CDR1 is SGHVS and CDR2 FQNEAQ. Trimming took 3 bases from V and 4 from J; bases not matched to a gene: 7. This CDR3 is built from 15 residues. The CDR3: CASSFQGASSETQYF. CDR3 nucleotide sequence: TGTGCCAGCAGCTTTCAGGGGGCGAGCTCAGAGACCCAGTACTTC.

CDR3 nucleotide sequence: TGTGCCTGGAGTGAACTCCCGGGACTAGGCCTCTCTCAGTACTTC. Encoded protein: CAWSELPGLGLSQYF. This chain connects TRBV30 to TRBJ2-4; 8 bases map to TRBD2. CDR3 size: 15 residues. Germline V gene data show CDR1 as GTSNPN and CDR2 as SVGIG (reference sequence). Unmatched junction bases numbered 14, after V lost 1 base and J lost 12 bases.

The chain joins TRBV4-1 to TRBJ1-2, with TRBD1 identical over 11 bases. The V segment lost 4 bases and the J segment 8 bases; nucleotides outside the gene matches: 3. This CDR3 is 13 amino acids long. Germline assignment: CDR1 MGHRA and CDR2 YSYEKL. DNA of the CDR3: TGCGCCAGCAGCCTAGGACAGGGGGCCGGCTACACCTTC. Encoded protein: CASSLGQGAGYTF.

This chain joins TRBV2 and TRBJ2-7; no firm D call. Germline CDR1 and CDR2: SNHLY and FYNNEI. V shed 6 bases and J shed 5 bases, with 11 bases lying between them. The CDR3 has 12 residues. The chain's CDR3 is CASRLMPDEQYF. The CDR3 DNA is TGTGCCAGCAGATTGATGCCAGACGAGCAGTACTTC.

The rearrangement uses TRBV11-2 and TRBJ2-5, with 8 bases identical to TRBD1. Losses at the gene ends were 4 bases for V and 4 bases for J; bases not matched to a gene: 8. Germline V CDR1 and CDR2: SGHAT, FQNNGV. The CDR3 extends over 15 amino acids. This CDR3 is CASSSRTGIGETQYF. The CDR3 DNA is TGTGCCAGCAGCTCCCGGACAGGGATAGGAGAGACCCAGTACTTC. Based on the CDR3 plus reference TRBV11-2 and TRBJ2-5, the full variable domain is EAGVAQSPRYKIIEKRQSVAFWCNPISGHATLYWYQQILGQGPKLLIQFQNNGVVDDSQLPKDRFSAERLKGVDSTLKIQPAKLEDSAVYLCASSSRTGIGETQYFGPGTRLLVL.

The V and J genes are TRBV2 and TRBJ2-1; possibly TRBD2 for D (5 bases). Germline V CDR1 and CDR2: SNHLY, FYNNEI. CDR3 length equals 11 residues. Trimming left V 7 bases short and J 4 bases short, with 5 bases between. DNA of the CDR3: TGTGCCAGCACGGGGTACAATGAGCAGTTCTTC. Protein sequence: CASTGYNEQFF.

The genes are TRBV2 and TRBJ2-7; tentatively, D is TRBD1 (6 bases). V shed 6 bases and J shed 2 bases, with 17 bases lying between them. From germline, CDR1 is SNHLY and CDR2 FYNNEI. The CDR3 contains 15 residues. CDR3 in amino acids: CASSIPRGIAYEQYF. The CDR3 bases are TGTGCCAGCAGCATCCCCAGGGGTATTGCCTACGAGCAGTACTTC.

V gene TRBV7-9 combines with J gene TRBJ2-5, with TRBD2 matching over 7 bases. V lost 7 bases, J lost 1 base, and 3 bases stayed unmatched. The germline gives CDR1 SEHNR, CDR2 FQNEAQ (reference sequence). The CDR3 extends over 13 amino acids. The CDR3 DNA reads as TGTGCCAGCAACCCTAGCGGCCAAGAGACCCAGTACTTC. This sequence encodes CASNPSGQETQYF.

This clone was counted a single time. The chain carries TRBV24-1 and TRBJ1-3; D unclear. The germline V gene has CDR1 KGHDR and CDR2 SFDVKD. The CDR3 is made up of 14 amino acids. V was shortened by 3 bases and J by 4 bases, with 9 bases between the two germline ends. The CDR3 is CATSDGLMGNTIYF. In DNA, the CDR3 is TGTGCCACCAGTGATGGCCTGATGGGAAACACCATATATTTT.

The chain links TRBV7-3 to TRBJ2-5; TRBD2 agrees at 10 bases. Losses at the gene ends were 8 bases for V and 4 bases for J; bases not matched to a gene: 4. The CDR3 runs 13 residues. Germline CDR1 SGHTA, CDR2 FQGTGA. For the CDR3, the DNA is TGTGCCAGCGCAGCGGGGGGGCGAGAGACCCAGTACTTC. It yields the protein CASAAGGRETQYF.

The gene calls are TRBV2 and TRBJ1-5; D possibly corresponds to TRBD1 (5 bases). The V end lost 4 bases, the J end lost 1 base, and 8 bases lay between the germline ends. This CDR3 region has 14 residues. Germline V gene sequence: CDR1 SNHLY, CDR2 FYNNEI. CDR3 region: CASSVRGSNQPQHF. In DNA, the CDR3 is TGTGCCAGCAGTGTACGGGGGAGCAATCAGCCCCAGCATTTT.

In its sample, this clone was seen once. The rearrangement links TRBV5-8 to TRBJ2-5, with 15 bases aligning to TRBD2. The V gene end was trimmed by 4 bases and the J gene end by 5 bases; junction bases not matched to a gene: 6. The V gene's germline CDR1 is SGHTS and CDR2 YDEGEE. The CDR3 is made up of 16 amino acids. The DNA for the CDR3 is TGTGCCAGCAGCCCCGGACTAGCGGGAGGGAGTGAGACCCAGTACTTC. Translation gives CASSPGLAGGSETQYF.

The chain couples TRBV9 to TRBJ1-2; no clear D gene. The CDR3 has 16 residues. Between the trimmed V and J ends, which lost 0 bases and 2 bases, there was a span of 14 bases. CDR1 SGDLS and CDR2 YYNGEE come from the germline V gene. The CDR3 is CASSVEPGGLNYGYTF. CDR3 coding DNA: TGTGCCAGCAGCGTAGAACCCGGAGGGTTGAACTATGGCTACACCTTC.

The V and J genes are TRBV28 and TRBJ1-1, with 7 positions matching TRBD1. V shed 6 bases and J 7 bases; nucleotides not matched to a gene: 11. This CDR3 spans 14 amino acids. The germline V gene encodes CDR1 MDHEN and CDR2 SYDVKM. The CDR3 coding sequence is TGTGCCAGCAGAAGTACAGGGGCGCAGTATGAAGCTTTCTTT. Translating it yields CASRSTGAQYEAFF.

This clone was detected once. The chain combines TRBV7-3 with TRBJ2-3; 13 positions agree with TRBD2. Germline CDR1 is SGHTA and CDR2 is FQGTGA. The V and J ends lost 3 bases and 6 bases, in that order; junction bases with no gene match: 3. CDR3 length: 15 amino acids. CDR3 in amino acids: CASSFGTSGADTQYF. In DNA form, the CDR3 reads TGTGCCAGCAGCTTCGGGACTAGCGGGGCGGATACGCAGTATTTT.

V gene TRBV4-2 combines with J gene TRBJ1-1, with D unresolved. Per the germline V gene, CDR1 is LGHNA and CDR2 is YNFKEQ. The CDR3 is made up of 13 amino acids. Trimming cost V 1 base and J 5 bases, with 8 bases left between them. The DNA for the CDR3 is TGTGCCAGCAGCCAAGCCCTGGAGACTGAAGCTTTCTTT. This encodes CASSQALETEAFF.